There are many counts of the clone carrying this TCR beta chain. The DNA ends 3 residues before the CDR3 does, and the rest of the CDR3 is filled in from the germline J gene. This CDR3 region has 20 residues. Germline CDR1 reads ENHRY; CDR2 reads SYGVKD. V was pared by 0 bases and J by 1 base, with 15 bases of the junction left unmatched. Sequencing was performed with immunoSEQ multiplex PCR; in TCRdb, only in-frame clones are kept and a portion is missing. Sampling found some 28,000 clones, none seen once. This sample is drawn from a study of T cell clonality in common variable immunodeficiency. V usage is TRBV10-3 and J usage is TRBJ1-1; 9 bases fit TRBD1. The sequenced sample consisted of peripheral blood mononuclear cells. This TCR was recovered from a person between 18 and 75 years old in good health. The chain's CDR3 is CAISESNSWTGVKSNTEAFF. The CDR3 DNA, read in part, is TGTGCCATCAGTGAGTCAAATTCTTGGACAGGGGTGAAATCGAACACTGAA.